This T cell receptor beta chain originates from a study of CD4 and CD8 cells across lung adenocarcinoma regions. TCRdb itself ran the PCR reads through MiXCR, one entry per CDR3 protein. This table holds some 7,600 distinct CDR3 sequences, around 45% found once. This clonotype has a count of ten or more. Donors had localized lung adenocarcinoma, a non-small cell lung cancer. Trimming cost V 3 bases and J 0 bases; bases outside gene matches: 1. There are 16 residues in the CDR3. Germline CDR1 reads MNHNS; CDR2 reads SASEGT. This chain joins TRBV6-1 and TRBJ1-6; TRBD1 agrees at 8 bases. Source material: CD8+ T cells from the center of a lung tumor. This TCR came from a male donor with lung adenocarcinoma. The CD4 and CD8 labels of this study may be unreliable. The CDR3 is CASSDRGRSYNSPLHF. The CDR3 nucleotides are TGTGCCAGCAGTGACAGGGGGCGCTCCTATAATTCACCCCTCCACTTT.